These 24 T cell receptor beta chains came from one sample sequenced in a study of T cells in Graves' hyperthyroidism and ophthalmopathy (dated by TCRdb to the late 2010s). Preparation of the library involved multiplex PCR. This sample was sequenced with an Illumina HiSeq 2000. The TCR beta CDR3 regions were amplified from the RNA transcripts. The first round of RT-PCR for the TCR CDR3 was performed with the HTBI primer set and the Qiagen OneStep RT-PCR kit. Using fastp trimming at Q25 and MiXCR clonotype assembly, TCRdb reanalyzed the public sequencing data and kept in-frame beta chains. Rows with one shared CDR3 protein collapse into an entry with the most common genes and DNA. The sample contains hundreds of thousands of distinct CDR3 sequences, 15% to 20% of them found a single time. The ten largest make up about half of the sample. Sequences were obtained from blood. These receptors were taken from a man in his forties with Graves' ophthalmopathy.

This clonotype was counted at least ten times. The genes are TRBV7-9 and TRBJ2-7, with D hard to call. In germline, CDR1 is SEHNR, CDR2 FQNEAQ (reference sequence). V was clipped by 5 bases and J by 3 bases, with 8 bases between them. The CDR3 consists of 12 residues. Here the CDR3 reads CASSPQSYEQYF. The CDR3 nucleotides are TGTGCCAGCAGCCCACAAAGCTACGAGCAGTACTTC.

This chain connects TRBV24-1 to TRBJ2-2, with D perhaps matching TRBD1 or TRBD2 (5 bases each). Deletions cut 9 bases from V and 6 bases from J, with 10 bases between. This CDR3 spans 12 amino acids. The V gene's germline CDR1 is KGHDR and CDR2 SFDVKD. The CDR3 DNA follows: TGTGCCACCGGCAAGGGACCCGGGGAGCTGTTTTTT. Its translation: CATGKGPGELFF.

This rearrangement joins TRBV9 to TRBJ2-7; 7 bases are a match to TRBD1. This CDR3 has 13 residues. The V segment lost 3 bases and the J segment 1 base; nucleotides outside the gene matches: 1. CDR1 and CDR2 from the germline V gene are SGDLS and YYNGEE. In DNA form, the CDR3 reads TGTGCCAGCAGCGCGGGACAGTCCTACGAGCAGTACTTC. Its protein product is CASSAGQSYEQYF.

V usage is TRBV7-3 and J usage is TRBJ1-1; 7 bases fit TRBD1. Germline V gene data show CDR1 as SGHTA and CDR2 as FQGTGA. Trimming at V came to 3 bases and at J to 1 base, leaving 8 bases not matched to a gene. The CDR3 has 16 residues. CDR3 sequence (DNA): TGTGCCAGCAGCTTGCTAGGGGGCACTACGAACACTGAAGCTTTCTTT. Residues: CASSLLGGTTNTEAFF.

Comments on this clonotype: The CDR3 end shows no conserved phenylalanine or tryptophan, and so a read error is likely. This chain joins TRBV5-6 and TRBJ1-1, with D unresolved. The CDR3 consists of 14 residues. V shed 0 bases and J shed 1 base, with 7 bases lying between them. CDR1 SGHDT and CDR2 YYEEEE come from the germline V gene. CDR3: CASSLVGRNTEAFL. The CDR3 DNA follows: TGTGCCAGCAGCTTGGTTGGTAGGAACACTGAAGCTTTCCTT.

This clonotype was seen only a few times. The CDR3 sequence: CASSLEALGQGAYEQYF. In DNA form, the CDR3 reads TGTGCCAGCAGTTTAGAGGCCCTGGGACAGGGGGCGTACGAGCAGTACTTC. The chain recombines TRBV28 with TRBJ2-7; TRBD1 matches 12 bases. Per the germline V gene, CDR1 is MDHEN and CDR2 is SYDVKM. The CDR3 runs to 17 residues. Losses at the gene ends were 2 bases for V and 4 bases for J; bases not matched to a gene: 9.

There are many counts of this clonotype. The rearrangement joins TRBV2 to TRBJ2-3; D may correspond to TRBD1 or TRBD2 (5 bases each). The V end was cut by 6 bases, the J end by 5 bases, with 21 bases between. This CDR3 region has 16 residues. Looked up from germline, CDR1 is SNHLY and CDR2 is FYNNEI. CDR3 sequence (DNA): TGTGCCAGCAGAATATCCGGGACCCGCACTGGAGATACGCAGTATTTT. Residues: CASRISGTRTGDTQYF.

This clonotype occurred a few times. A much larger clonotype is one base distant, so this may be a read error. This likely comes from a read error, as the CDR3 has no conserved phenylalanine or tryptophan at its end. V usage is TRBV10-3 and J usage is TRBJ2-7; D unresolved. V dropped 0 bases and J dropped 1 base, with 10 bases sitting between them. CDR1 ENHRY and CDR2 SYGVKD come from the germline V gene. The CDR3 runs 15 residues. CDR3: CAISESRPGSYEQYS. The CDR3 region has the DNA TGTGCCATCAGTGAGTCGAGGCCAGGTTCCTACGAGCAGTACTCC.

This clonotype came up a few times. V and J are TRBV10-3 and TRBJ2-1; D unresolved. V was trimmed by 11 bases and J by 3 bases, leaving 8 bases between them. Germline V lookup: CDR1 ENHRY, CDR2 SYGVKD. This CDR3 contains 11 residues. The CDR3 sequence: CASGIYNEQFF. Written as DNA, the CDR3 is TGTGCCTCAGGAATCTACAATGAGCAGTTCTTC.

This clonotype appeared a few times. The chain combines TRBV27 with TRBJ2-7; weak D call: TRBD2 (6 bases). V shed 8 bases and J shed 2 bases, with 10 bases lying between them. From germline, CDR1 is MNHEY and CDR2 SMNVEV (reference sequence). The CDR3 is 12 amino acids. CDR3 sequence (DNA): TGTGCCAGCTGGGGGGATGCCTACGAGCAGTACTTC. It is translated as CASWGDAYEQYF.

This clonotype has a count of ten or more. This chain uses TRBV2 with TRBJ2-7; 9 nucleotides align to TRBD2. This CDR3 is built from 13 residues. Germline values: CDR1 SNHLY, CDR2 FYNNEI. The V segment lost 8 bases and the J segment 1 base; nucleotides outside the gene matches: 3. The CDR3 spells CASLAGLSYEQYF. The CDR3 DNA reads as TGTGCCAGCCTAGCGGGACTATCCTACGAGCAGTACTTC.

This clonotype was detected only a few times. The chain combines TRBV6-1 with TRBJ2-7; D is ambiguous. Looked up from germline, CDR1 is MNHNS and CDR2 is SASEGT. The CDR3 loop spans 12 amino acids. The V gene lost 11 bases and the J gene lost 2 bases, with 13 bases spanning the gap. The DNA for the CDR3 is TGTGCCGTTCGTAGTCTTACCTACGAGCAGTACTTC. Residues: CAVRSLTYEQYF.

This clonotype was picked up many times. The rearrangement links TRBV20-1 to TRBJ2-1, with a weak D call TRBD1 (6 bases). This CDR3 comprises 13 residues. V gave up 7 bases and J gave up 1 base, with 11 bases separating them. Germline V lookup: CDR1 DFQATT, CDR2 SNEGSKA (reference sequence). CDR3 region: CSETGLSYNEQFF. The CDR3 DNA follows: TGCAGTGAAACAGGGTTGTCCTACAATGAGCAGTTCTTC.

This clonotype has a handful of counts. Here the CDR3 reads CASSVVWNTGELFF. The CDR3 coding sequence is TGTGCCAGCAGCGTAGTATGGAACACCGGGGAGCTGTTTTTT. The chain uses TRBV9 and TRBJ2-2; D remains ambiguous. Germline lookup yields CDR1 SGDLS and CDR2 YYNGEE. V was clipped by 0 bases and J by 1 base, with 4 bases between them. The CDR3 spans 14 residues.

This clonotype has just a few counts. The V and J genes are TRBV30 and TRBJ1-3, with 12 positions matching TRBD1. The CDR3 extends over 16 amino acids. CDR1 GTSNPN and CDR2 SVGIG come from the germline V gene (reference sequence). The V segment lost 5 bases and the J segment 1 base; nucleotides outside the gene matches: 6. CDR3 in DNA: TGTGCCTGGGGGCGGGACAGGGGGCGGTCTGGAAACACCATATATTTT. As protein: CAWGRDRGRSGNTIYF.

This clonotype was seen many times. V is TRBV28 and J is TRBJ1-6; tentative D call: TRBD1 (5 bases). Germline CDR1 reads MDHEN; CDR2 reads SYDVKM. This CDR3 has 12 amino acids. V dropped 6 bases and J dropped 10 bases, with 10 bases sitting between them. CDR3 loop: CASRGPGSPLHF. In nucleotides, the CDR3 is TGTGCCAGCAGGGGACCCGGATCACCCCTCCACTTT. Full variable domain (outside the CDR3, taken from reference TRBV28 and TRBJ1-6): DVKVTQSSRYLVKRTGEKVFLECVQDMDHENMFWYRQDPGLGLRLIYFSYDVKMKEKGDIPEGYSVSREKKERFSLILESASTNQTSMYLCASRGPGSPLHFGNGTRLTVT.

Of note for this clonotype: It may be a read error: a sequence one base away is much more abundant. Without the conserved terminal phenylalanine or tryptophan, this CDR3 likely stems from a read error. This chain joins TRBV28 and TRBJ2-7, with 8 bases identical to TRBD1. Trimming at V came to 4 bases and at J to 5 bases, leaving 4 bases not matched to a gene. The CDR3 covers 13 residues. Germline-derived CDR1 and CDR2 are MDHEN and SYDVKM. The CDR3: CASSSVDRDEQYL. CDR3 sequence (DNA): TGTGCCAGCAGTTCCGTGGACAGGGACGAGCAGTACCTC.

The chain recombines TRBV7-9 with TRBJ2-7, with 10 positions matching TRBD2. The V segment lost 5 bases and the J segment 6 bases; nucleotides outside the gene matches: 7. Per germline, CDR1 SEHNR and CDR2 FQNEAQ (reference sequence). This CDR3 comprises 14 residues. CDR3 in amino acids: CASSPSGRGGEQYF. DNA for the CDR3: TGTGCCAGCAGCCCTAGCGGGAGAGGGGGCGAGCAGTACTTC.

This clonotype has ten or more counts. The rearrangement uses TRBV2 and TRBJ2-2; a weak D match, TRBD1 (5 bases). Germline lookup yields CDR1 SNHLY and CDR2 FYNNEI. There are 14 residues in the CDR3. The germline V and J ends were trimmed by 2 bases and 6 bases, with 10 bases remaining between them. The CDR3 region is CASSERGGAGELFF. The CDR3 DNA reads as TGTGCCAGCAGTGAAAGGGGTGGGGCCGGGGAGCTGTTTTTT.

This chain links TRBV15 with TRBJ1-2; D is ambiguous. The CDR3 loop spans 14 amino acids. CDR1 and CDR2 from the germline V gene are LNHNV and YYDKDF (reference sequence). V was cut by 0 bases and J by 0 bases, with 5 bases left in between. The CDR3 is CATSRETANYGYTF. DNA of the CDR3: TGTGCCACCAGCAGAGAAACAGCTAACTATGGCTACACCTTC.

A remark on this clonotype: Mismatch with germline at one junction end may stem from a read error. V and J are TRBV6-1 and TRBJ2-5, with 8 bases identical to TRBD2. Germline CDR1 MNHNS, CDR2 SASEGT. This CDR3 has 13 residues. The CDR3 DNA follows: TGTGCCAGCAGTCGGGGGGGCCACGAGACCCAGGACTTC. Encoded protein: CASSRGGHETQDF.

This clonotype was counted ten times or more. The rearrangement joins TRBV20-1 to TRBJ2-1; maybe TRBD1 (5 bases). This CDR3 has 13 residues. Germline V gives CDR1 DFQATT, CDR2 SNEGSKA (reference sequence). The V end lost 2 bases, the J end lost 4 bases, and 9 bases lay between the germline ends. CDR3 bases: TGCAGTGCTAGACCCGACAGTTACAATGAGCAGTTCTTC. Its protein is CSARPDSYNEQFF.

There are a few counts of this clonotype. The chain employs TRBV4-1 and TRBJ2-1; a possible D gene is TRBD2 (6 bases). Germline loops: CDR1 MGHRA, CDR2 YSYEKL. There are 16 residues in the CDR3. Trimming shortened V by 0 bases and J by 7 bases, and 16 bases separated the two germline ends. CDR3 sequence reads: CASSQDPAGRWNEQFF. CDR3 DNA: TGCGCCAGCAGCCAAGATCCAGCCGGGAGATGGAATGAGCAGTTCTTC.

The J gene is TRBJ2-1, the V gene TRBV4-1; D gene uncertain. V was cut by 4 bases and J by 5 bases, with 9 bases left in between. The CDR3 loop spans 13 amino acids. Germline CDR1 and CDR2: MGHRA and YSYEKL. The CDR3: CASSPLPNNEQFF. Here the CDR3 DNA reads TGCGCCAGCAGCCCCCTCCCGAACAATGAGCAGTTCTTC.